This entry lists 29 T cell receptor beta chains sequenced from one sample in a study of T cell changes during pregnancy in multiple sclerosis. Data came from immunoSEQ multiplex PCR; TCRdb stores just in-frame clones and leaves some out. The table includes around 100,000 clones, about 90% detected once. The material was peripheral blood, obtained after pregnancy. The origin of the receptors is a female donor with multiple sclerosis, enrolled in a pregnancy study.

The chain has TRBV27 and TRBJ2-6; maybe TRBD2 (6 bases). Looked up from germline, CDR1 is MNHEY and CDR2 is SMNVEV (reference sequence). Trimming pared 2 bases from V and 4 bases from J, leaving 9 bases between. This CDR3 is built from 15 residues. The CDR3 nucleotides are TGTGCCAGCAGTTTAGGGAGGTCCGGGGCCAACGTCCTGACTTTC. The encoded protein is CASSLGRSGANVLTF.

The rearrangement joins TRBV27 to TRBJ1-2; tentative D call: TRBD1 (5 bases). The CDR3 is 13 amino acids. Trimming left V 5 bases short and J 5 bases short, with 12 bases between. Looked up from germline, CDR1 is MNHEY and CDR2 is SMNVEV (reference sequence). The CDR3 DNA reads as TGTGCCAGCAGTCCCGGACAAGGTTATGGCTACACCTTC. This codes for CASSPGQGYGYTF.

The J gene is TRBJ2-7, the V gene TRBV5-1; TRBD1 matches 10 bases. Trimming removed 0 bases from V and 6 bases from J; junction bases left unmatched: 3. Germline V gene data show CDR1 as SGHRS and CDR2 as YFSETQ. This CDR3 spans 14 amino acids. Here the CDR3 reads CASSLGQGAAEQYF. CDR3 nucleotide sequence: TGCGCCAGCAGCTTGGGACAGGGGGCTGCCGAGCAGTACTTC. Combining the CDR3 with reference TRBV5-1 and TRBJ2-7 gives the whole variable domain KAGVTQTPRYLIKTRGQQVTLSCSPISGHRSVSWYQQTPGQGLQFLFEYFSETQRNKGNFPGRFSGRQFSNSRSEMNVSTLELGDSALYLCASSLGQGAAEQYFGPGTRLTVT.

The V gene is TRBV2, the J gene TRBJ1-1; D remains ambiguous. CDR3 length: 13 amino acids. From germline, CDR1 is SNHLY and CDR2 FYNNEI. V shed 2 bases and J shed 8 bases, with 12 bases lying between them. DNA for the CDR3: TGTGCCAGCAGTGAAAGGATCGAGCGAGAAGCTTTCTTT. Translated, it gives CASSERIEREAFF.

J is TRBJ2-5 and V is TRBV27, with D perhaps matching TRBD2 (6 bases). CDR3 size: 14 residues. The ends were cut back, 5 bases at V and 4 bases at J, with 14 bases in the middle. Germline V gives CDR1 MNHEY, CDR2 SMNVEV (reference sequence). CDR3 protein: CASSPRLGGETQYF. The DNA of the CDR3 is TGTGCCAGCAGTCCCCGACTGGGGGGAGAGACCCAGTACTTC.

The chain joins TRBV5-1 to TRBJ2-2, with a tentative D call TRBD2 (5 bases). The CDR3 is 14 amino acids. Germline assignment: CDR1 SGHRS and CDR2 YFSETQ. V dropped 2 bases and J dropped 2 bases, with 7 bases sitting between them. Here the CDR3 reads CASSLRGNTGELFF. CDR3 in DNA: TGCGCCAGCAGCTTACGGGGAAACACCGGGGAGCTGTTTTTT.

The V call is TRBV9, the J call TRBJ2-6, with D maybe TRBD1 (6 bases). Per germline, CDR1 SGDLS and CDR2 YYNGEE. The V end was cut by 0 bases, the J end by 2 bases, with 6 bases between. The CDR3 has 15 amino acids. CDR3 nucleotide sequence: TGTGCCAGCAGCGTAGACAGGGCTGGGGCCAACGTCCTGACTTTC. Protein product: CASSVDRAGANVLTF.

The rearrangement links TRBV9 to TRBJ1-2; TRBD1 is a possible D gene (5 bases). V was cut by 1 base and J by 7 bases, with 8 bases left in between. Germline-derived CDR1 and CDR2 are SGDLS and YYNGEE. This CDR3 has 12 amino acids. The CDR3 here is CASSVHRGGYTF. The CDR3 DNA is TGTGCCAGCAGCGTACATAGGGGTGGCTACACCTTC.

This chain connects TRBV6-4 to TRBJ2-3; 11 bases agree with TRBD2. This CDR3 contains 16 residues. CDR1 and CDR2 (germline): MRHNA, SNTAGT. Losses at the gene ends were 0 bases for V and 3 bases for J; bases not matched to a gene: 2. DNA of the CDR3: TGTGCCAGCAGTGACTCTAGCGGGGGGGCAACAGATACGCAGTATTTT. This gives the protein CASSDSSGGATDTQYF.

As DNA, the CDR3 is TGTGCCACCAGCAGAGAGATTAGCTCCTATAATTCACCCCTCCACTTT. Translation gives CATSREISSYNSPLHF. The chain joins TRBV15 to TRBJ1-6; the D is unclear. Germline loops: CDR1 LNHNV, CDR2 YYDKDF (reference sequence). The length of the CDR3 is 16 residues. V was shortened by 0 bases and J by 0 bases, with 6 bases between the two germline ends.

J is TRBJ2-7 and V is TRBV5-4; D unclear. The V and J ends lost 3 bases and 4 bases respectively, with 5 bases between them. Per the germline V gene, CDR1 is SGHNT and CDR2 is YYREEE (reference sequence). This CDR3 is 11 amino acids long. This CDR3 reads CASSSQYEQYF. The CDR3 nucleotides are TGTGCCAGCAGCTCACAGTACGAGCAGTACTTC.

The J gene is TRBJ2-7, the V gene TRBV29-1; a weak D match, TRBD1 (5 bases). Germline V lookup: CDR1 SQVTM, CDR2 ANQGSEA. This CDR3 region has 13 residues. The V gene lost 6 bases and the J gene lost 0 bases, with 12 bases spanning the gap. The CDR3 region has the DNA TGCAGCGTCCAGACAGTGAGCTCCTACGAGCAGTACTTC. It translates to CSVQTVSSYEQYF.

DNA for the CDR3: TGTGCCAGCAGCCTTACTAGCGGAAACACCGGGGAGCTGTTTTTT. Its protein is CASSLTSGNTGELFF. The chain uses TRBV7-2 and TRBJ2-2; 8 bases fit TRBD2. Germline V gene sequence: CDR1 SGHTA, CDR2 FQGNSA. The CDR3 spans 15 residues. V dropped 5 bases and J dropped 2; count of bases not matched to a gene: 4. Complete variable domain (other parts from reference TRBV7-2 and TRBJ2-2): GAGVSQSPSNKVTEKGKDVELRCDPISGHTALYWYRQSLGQGLEFLIYFQGNSAPDKSGLPSDRFSAERTGGSVSTLTIQRTQQEDSAVYLCASSLTSGNTGELFFGEGSRLTVL.

The rearrangement joins TRBV6-5 to TRBJ2-7, with D possibly being TRBD1 (6 bases). Germline lookup yields CDR1 MNHEY and CDR2 SVGAGI. Trimming removed 4 bases from V and 3 bases from J, with 16 bases in between. The CDR3 length is 15 residues. CDR3 region: CASSSTGLALYEQYF. Here the CDR3 DNA reads TGTGCCAGCAGTTCCACAGGGTTGGCTCTCTACGAGCAGTACTTC.

The rearrangement joins TRBV4-3 to TRBJ2-5, with TRBD2 identical over 9 bases. V gave up 1 base and J gave up 5 bases; unmatched junction bases: 8. The germline V gene encodes CDR1 LGHNA and CDR2 YSLEER. This CDR3 spans 16 amino acids. CDR3 residues: CASSQGFSGGGETQYF. CDR3 nucleotide sequence: TGCGCCAGCAGCCAAGGTTTTAGCGGGGGTGGGGAGACCCAGTACTTC.

The chain recombines TRBV11-2 with TRBJ2-5; TRBD2 matches 14 bases. The CDR3 contains 16 residues. Germline V gene data show CDR1 as SGHAT and CDR2 as FQNNGV. Unmatched junction bases numbered 7, after V lost 5 bases and J lost 5 bases. In nucleotides, the CDR3 is TGTGCCAGCAGCGCTCGGACTAGCGGGGGGCGGGAGACCCAGTACTTC. Encoded protein: CASSARTSGGRETQYF.

This chain uses TRBV6-6 with TRBJ2-2, with 10 bases identical to TRBD2. The germline V gene has CDR1 MNHNY and CDR2 SVGAGI (reference sequence). The CDR3 covers 14 residues. The chain's CDR3 is CAGASGRNTGELFF. The CDR3 DNA follows: TGTGCGGGGGCTAGCGGGAGGAACACCGGGGAGCTGTTTTTT.

The chain employs TRBV7-9 and TRBJ2-6; tentative D call: TRBD2 (7 bases). Per the germline V gene, CDR1 is SEHNR and CDR2 is FQNEAQ (reference sequence). Between the trimmed V and J ends, which lost 5 bases and 0 bases, there was a span of 20 bases. The CDR3 contains 19 residues. CDR3 sequence (DNA): TGTGCCAGCAGCAAGAGGGGGGGAAAAGGATACTCTGGGGCCAACGTCCTGACTTTC. Its protein is CASSKRGGKGYSGANVLTF.

The chain is built from TRBV13 and TRBJ2-2; 10 bases map to TRBD2. Germline V CDR1 and CDR2: PRHDT, FYEKMQ (reference sequence). The CDR3 contains 15 residues. The trim removed 5 bases at V and 6 bases at J, leaving 6 bases unmatched. CDR3 coding DNA: TGTGCCAGCAGCACCCGACTAGCGGGTCCCGGGGAGCTGTTTTTT. Its protein product is CASSTRLAGPGELFF. The full variable domain, with the rest looked up from reference TRBV13 and TRBJ2-2, is AAGVIQSPRHLIKEKRETATLKCYPIPRHDTVYWYQQGPGQDPQFLISFYEKMQSDKGSIPDRFSAQQFSDYHSELNMSSLELGDSALYFCASSTRLAGPGELFFGEGSRLTVL.

This chain uses TRBV6-1 with TRBJ1-3; 9 positions agree with TRBD1. Germline lookup yields CDR1 MNHNS and CDR2 SASEGT. Trimming cost V 4 bases and J 3 bases; bases outside gene matches: 4. CDR3 length: 15 amino acids. The CDR3 DNA sequence: TGTGCCAGCAGTGGACAGGGGGTCGGTGGAAACACCATATATTTT. Translation: CASSGQGVGGNTIYF.

The CDR3 here is CASSPRTENTEAFF. CDR3 DNA: TGTGCCAGCAGCCCCCGGACAGAGAACACTGAAGCTTTCTTT. The gene calls are TRBV7-9 and TRBJ1-1; a possible D gene is TRBD1 (6 bases). Looked up from germline, CDR1 is SEHNR and CDR2 is FQNEAQ (reference sequence). Deletions cut 5 bases from V and 1 base from J, with 11 bases between. The CDR3 is 14 amino acids.

The chain carries TRBV27 and TRBJ2-2, with unresolved D. V was pared by 3 bases and J by 0 bases, with 8 bases between. Germline V gives CDR1 MNHEY, CDR2 SMNVEV (reference sequence). The CDR3 length is 15 residues. CDR3: CASSFAVPNTGELFF. The CDR3 DNA is TGTGCCAGCAGTTTTGCAGTCCCGAACACCGGGGAGCTGTTTTTT.

The chain joins TRBV7-2 to TRBJ1-2; 8 bases agree with TRBD1. With V trimmed by 2 bases and J by 6 bases, 2 bases remained unmatched. The CDR3 spans 13 residues. The germline V gene encodes CDR1 SGHTA and CDR2 FQGNSA. The CDR3 DNA reads as TGTGCCAGCAGCTTAAACAGGGGGAATGGCTACACCTTC. The encoded protein is CASSLNRGNGYTF. Drawing the rest from reference TRBV7-2 and TRBJ1-2, the complete variable domain is GAGVSQSPSNKVTEKGKDVELRCDPISGHTALYWYRQSLGQGLEFLIYFQGNSAPDKSGLPSDRFSAERTGGSVSTLTIQRTQQEDSAVYLCASSLNRGNGYTFGSGTRLTVV.

This clone was observed once. The chain links TRBV6-5 to TRBJ1-1; 8 nucleotides match TRBD1. CDR3 length equals 14 residues. V lost 6 bases to trimming and J lost 5 bases; unmatched junction nucleotides: 8. Germline CDR1 MNHEY, CDR2 SVGAGI. CDR3 loop: CASRGQGVLTEAFF. The CDR3 bases are TGTGCCAGCAGAGGACAGGGAGTGTTAACTGAAGCTTTCTTT.

V is TRBV7-3 and J is TRBJ1-1, with a possible D match to TRBD1 (5 bases). The germline CDR1 and CDR2 sequences are SGHTA and FQGTGA. The CDR3 consists of 16 residues. Trimming removed 0 bases from V and 5 bases from J, with 16 bases in between. The CDR3 DNA follows: TGTGCCAGCAGCTTAACGCCTCGCGGGGGAGGAACTGAAGCTTTCTTT. Protein sequence: CASSLTPRGGGTEAFF.

The V call is TRBV29-1, the J call TRBJ1-1, with D tentatively TRBD1 (5 bases). This CDR3 contains 12 residues. Germline values: CDR1 SQVTM, CDR2 ANQGSEA. The V and J ends lost 7 bases and 5 bases respectively, with 14 bases between them. CDR3 loop: CSAHTGGTEAFF. In nucleotides, the CDR3 is TGCAGCGCCCATACAGGCGGAACTGAAGCTTTCTTT.

This chain links TRBV6-5 with TRBJ2-7; 7 positions match TRBD2. V was clipped by 6 bases and J by 3 bases; unmatched bases: 11. The CDR3 sequence is 15 residues long. CDR1 and CDR2 (germline): MNHEY, SVGAGI. CDR3 sequence (DNA): TGTGCCAGCAGATACCGGGCCCGGGGGGTCTACGAGCAGTACTTC. Translated: CASRYRARGVYEQYF.

The V and J genes are TRBV18 and TRBJ1-1; 10 bases align to TRBD1. The length of the CDR3 is 14 residues. V lost 4 bases, J lost 5 bases, and 4 bases stayed unmatched. Germline-derived CDR1 and CDR2 are KGHSH and LQKENI. The DNA of the CDR3 is TGTGCCAGCTCACGGGGACAGGGGCGGACTGAAGCTTTCTTT. It specifies CASSRGQGRTEAFF.

CDR3 sequence reads: CAWRADRSAYEQYF. CDR3 DNA: TGTGCCTGGAGAGCGGACAGGTCCGCCTACGAGCAGTACTTC. The chain carries TRBV30 and TRBJ2-7; 7 positions match TRBD1. The CDR3 sequence is 14 residues long. The V gene end was trimmed by 3 bases and the J gene end by 2 bases; junction bases not matched to a gene: 7. Germline V gene data show CDR1 as GTSNPN and CDR2 as SVGIG (reference sequence). Full variable domain (missing parts from reference TRBV30 and TRBJ2-7): SQTIHQWPATLVQPVGSPLSLECTVEGTSNPNLYWYRQAAGRGLQLLFYSVGIGQISSEVPQNLSASRPQDRQFILSSKKLLLSDSGFYLCAWRADRSAYEQYFGPGTRLTVT.